The rows below give T cell receptor beta chains drawn from one sample of a study of cytomegalovirus exposure and HLA in healthy donors. The assay was immunoSEQ multiplex PCR, and TCRdb's table has in-frame clones only and misses some. The table includes some 140,000 clones, about three quarters detected once. Material: PBMCs. Every receptor here comes from a man aged 50 to 59 in good health and CMV-seropositive. The CDR3 runs from the conserved cysteine through the conserved F or W. A D gene is named only where the DNA matches it firmly. Clone sizes are given selectively: once, few, many, or a class where the clone is expanded.

>TRBJ2-3|.|TRBV5-4|TRBD2
TGTGCCAGCAGCCCGGGACTAGCGGGGGGGGACAGGGATACGCAGTATTTT
CASSPGLAGGDRDTQYF
>TRBJ1-3|.|TRBV7-2|TRBD1
TGTGCCAGCAGCCGACAGGGGGCAAGAGGAAACACCATATATTTT
CASSRQGARGNTIYF
>TRBJ1-1|.|TRBV28|.
TGTGCCAGCAGTTTATCCCCTGGGGCGGGAGAAACTGAAGCTTTCTTT
CASSLSPGAGETEAFF
>TRBJ1-4|.|TRBV7-9|TRBD1
TGTGCCAGCAGCCAGACAGGGGCTGAGGGCGAAAAACTGTTTTTT
CASSQTGAEGEKLFF
>TRBJ1-1|.|TRBV5-1|.
TGCGCCAGCAGCTTACAGGTCATGAACACTGAAGCTTTCTTT
CASSLQVMNTEAFF
>TRBJ1-2|.|TRBV6-5|.
TGTGCCAGCAGTTACTCTCCAGCGGACCCCTATGGCTACACCTTC
CASSYSPADPYGYTF
>TRBJ2-7|.|TRBV2|TRBD2
TGTGCCAGCAGGGCGGGACTAGCGGTCGCATACGAGCAGTACTTC
CASRAGLAVAYEQYF
>TRBJ1-3|.|TRBV2|.
TGTGCCAGCGCGGACTCCTCTGGAAACACCATATATTTT
CASADSSGNTIYF
>TRBJ1-5|.|TRBV9|TRBD1
TGTGCCAGCAGCGTAGGGGCGGGACAGGGGAATCAGCCCCAGCATTTT
CASSVGAGQGNQPQHF
>TRBJ2-5|.|TRBV4-3|.
TGCGCCAGCAGCCAAGATCTGGACTGGGCTGGTAGAAAAGAGACCCAGTACTTC
CASSQDLDWAGRKETQYF
>TRBJ1-1|few|TRBV7-2|TRBD1
TGTGCCAGCAGGCCATTTTGGACAGGAGGAACTGAAGCTTTCTTT
CASRPFWTGGTEAFF
>TRBJ1-2|.|TRBV18|.
TGTGCCAGCTCACCGGCGGCCGAGAGGCATGGCTACACCTTC
CASSPAAERHGYTF
>TRBJ1-2|once|TRBV27|TRBD1
TGTGCCAGCAGTTTAGCAGGGGGCGCAGGGGGCTACACCTTC
CASSLAGGAGGYTF
>TRBJ1-1|.|TRBV11-3|.
TGTGCCAGCAGCTTAATAGGGGTGAACACTGAAGCTTTCTTT
CASSLIGVNTEAFF
>TRBJ2-3|.|TRBV28|.
TGTGCCAGCAGTTTTAGTAGTCCCGCCGATACGCAGTATTTT
CASSFSSPADTQYF
>TRBJ1-2|.|TRBV6-5|TRBD1
TGTGCCAGCAGCTCGGGACAGCGGTACAGCTACACCTTC
CASSSGQRYSYTF
>TRBJ2-1|.|TRBV5-8|.
TGTGCCAGCAGCCTGCGGTTTGGAGATGAGCAGTTCTTC
CASSLRFGDEQFF
>TRBJ2-2|few|TRBV11-2|TRBD1
TGTGCCAGCAGCCCCCAGACAGGGCTAGTCACCGGGGAGCTGTTTTTT
CASSPQTGLVTGELFF
>TRBJ2-1|.|TRBV2|TRBD2
TGTGCCAGCAGTTCCCCCGGGGGGACTAGCGGGACTTTCTCCTACAATGAGCAGTTCTTC
CASSSPGGTSGTFSYNEQFF
>TRBJ1-2|once|TRBV5-4|.
TGTGCCAGCAGCCCCGCGGATGTTGGATATGGCTACACCTTC
CASSPADVGYGYTF
>TRBJ1-4|few|TRBV7-6|.
TGTGCCAGCAGCATAGAGGCAGGATTTAATGAAAAACTGTTTTTT
CASSIEAGFNEKLFF
>TRBJ2-5|.|TRBV7-2|.
TGTGCCAGCAGCCTGATGATGGCGGGGCAAGAGACCCAGTACTTC
CASSLMMAGQETQYF
>TRBJ2-1|.|TRBV27|.
TGTGCCAGCAGTCTTAGCAGCATAGCCTACAATGAGCAGTTCTTC
CASSLSSIAYNEQFF
>TRBJ1-2|few|TRBV5-6|TRBD1
TGTGCCAGCACAAAATCCAGGGGGCGAGGTGGCTACACCTTC
CASTKSRGRGGYTF
>TRBJ1-1|.|TRBV21-1|.
TGTGCCAGCAGCAGCAAAGACAGGGCGAACACTGAAGCTTTCTTT
CASSSKDRANTEAFF
>TRBJ1-5|.|TRBV19|TRBD1
TGTGCCAGTAGTATTCCAGACAGGGATGTTCAGCCCCAGCATTTT
CASSIPDRDVQPQHF